Shown below are 20 T cell receptor beta chains from a single sample sequenced in a study of cytomegalovirus exposure and HLA in healthy donors. Data came from immunoSEQ multiplex PCR; TCRdb stores just in-frame clones and leaves some out. The sample lists more than 100,000 clones, approximately 87% occurring once. The sequenced material came from PBMCs. These receptors were obtained from a woman between 18 and 30 years old in good health and CMV-seropositive.

The V call is TRBV2, the J call TRBJ1-1, with D maybe TRBD1 (5 bases). The CDR3 spans 13 residues. The ends were cut back, 3 bases at V and 12 bases at J, with 17 bases in the middle. Per germline, CDR1 SNHLY and CDR2 FYNNEI. DNA of the CDR3: TGTGCCAGCAGTGAGGGGGGTGGCCTGGGGACTTTCTTT. Translated, it gives CASSEGGGLGTFF.

The CDR3 nucleotides read TGCGCCAGCAGCTTTAGCGGTCCGAACACCGGGGAGCTGTTTTTT. The encoded protein is CASSFSGPNTGELFF. J is TRBJ2-2 and V is TRBV5-1; the D gene is possibly TRBD2 (6 bases). Trimming pared 2 bases from V and 0 bases from J, leaving 8 bases between. Germline values: CDR1 SGHRS, CDR2 YFSETQ. CDR3 length equals 15 residues. Together with reference TRBV5-1 and TRBJ2-2, the CDR3 gives the full variable domain: KAGVTQTPRYLIKTRGQQVTLSCSPISGHRSVSWYQQTPGQGLQFLFEYFSETQRNKGNFPGRFSGRQFSNSRSEMNVSTLELGDSALYLCASSFSGPNTGELFFGEGSRLTVL.

The chain has TRBV6-1 and TRBJ2-2; 9 nucleotides match TRBD1. Germline V CDR1 and CDR2: MNHNS, SASEGT. The CDR3 runs to 17 residues. J gave up 5 bases and V 0 bases, and 7 bases lay outside the gene matches. CDR3 sequence (DNA): TGTGCCAGCAGTGAAGCATGGGGACAGGGTCGGACCGGGGAGCTGTTTTTT. Translation gives CASSEAWGQGRTGELFF.

The rearrangement joins TRBV11-2 to TRBJ2-7; 7 nucleotides align to TRBD1. The V segment lost 4 bases and the J segment 7 bases; nucleotides outside the gene matches: 10. The CDR3 runs 14 residues. The V gene's germline CDR1 is SGHAT and CDR2 FQNNGV. This chain's CDR3 is CASSSPTGVGEQYF. CDR3 nucleotides: TGTGCCAGCAGCTCACCCACAGGGGTAGGTGAGCAGTACTTC.

The chain carries TRBV13 and TRBJ2-3; D ambiguous. The CDR3 runs to 15 residues. Trimming left V 2 bases short and J 0 bases short, with 9 bases between. Germline values: CDR1 PRHDT, CDR2 FYEKMQ (reference sequence). Written as DNA, the CDR3 is TGTGCCAGCAGCTTACGGCGGTCTAGCACAGATACGCAGTATTTT. Translated: CASSLRRSSTDTQYF.

This clone was seen just once. V and J are TRBV19 and TRBJ1-2; TRBD1 might be the D (6 bases). Germline V CDR1 and CDR2: LNHDA, SQIVND (reference sequence). V was trimmed by 5 bases and J by 3 bases, leaving 16 bases between them. CDR3 length equals 15 residues. The CDR3 is CASSLSRGKDYGYTF. In nucleotides, the CDR3 is TGTGCCAGTAGTCTCTCCAGGGGTAAGGACTATGGCTACACCTTC.

The chain couples TRBV5-1 to TRBJ1-1; 9 bases fit TRBD1. With V trimmed by 4 bases and J by 3 bases, 7 bases remained unmatched. Germline CDR1 and CDR2: SGHRS and YFSETQ. The length of the CDR3 is 15 residues. As DNA, the CDR3 is TGCGCCAGCAGCACCTGGACAGGGGCGGACACTGAAGCTTTCTTT. Encoded protein: CASSTWTGADTEAFF.

This chain joins TRBV15 and TRBJ2-2, with 9 bases lining up with TRBD1. The CDR3 is made up of 15 amino acids. The V gene end was trimmed by 4 bases and the J gene end by 5 bases; junction bases not matched to a gene: 5. Per germline, CDR1 LNHNV and CDR2 YYDKDF (reference sequence). CDR3 bases: TGTGCCACCAGCAACAGGGGGCGCGGTACCGGGGAGCTGTTTTTT. Its protein product is CATSNRGRGTGELFF.

A single count supports this clone. The rearrangement uses TRBV27 and TRBJ2-6; D gene uncertain. This CDR3 contains 15 residues. Between the trimmed V and J ends, which lost 3 bases and 4 bases, there was a span of 10 bases. Germline V gives CDR1 MNHEY, CDR2 SMNVEV (reference sequence). DNA of the CDR3: TGTGCCAGCAGTTTCGCAGGTCCCGGGGCCAACGTCCTGACTTTC. Translation gives CASSFAGPGANVLTF.

The chain uses TRBV2 and TRBJ2-6; 10 bases agree with TRBD2. CDR1 and CDR2 from the germline V gene are SNHLY and FYNNEI. This CDR3 has 18 amino acids. J lost 1 base, V lost 5 bases, and 8 bases had no gene match. The CDR3 DNA reads TGTGCCAGCAGTAGAGGACTAGCGGTCGTTTCTGGGGCCAACGTCCTGACTTTC. It translates to CASSRGLAVVSGANVLTF.

This clone was detected only a few times. The rearrangement joins TRBV7-9 to TRBJ1-2; D might be TRBD1 (6 bases). CDR3 length equals 12 residues. Germline CDR1 and CDR2: SEHNR and FQNEAQ (reference sequence). Deletions cut 6 bases from V and 4 bases from J, with 9 bases between. CDR3 loop: CASSSTGYGYTF. The DNA of the CDR3 is TGTGCCAGCAGTTCGACAGGCTATGGCTACACCTTC.

This chain links TRBV2 with TRBJ2-7, with D perhaps TRBD1 (5 bases). The CDR3 has 14 amino acids. Per the germline V gene, CDR1 is SNHLY and CDR2 is FYNNEI. Trimming stripped 7 bases from V and 0 bases from J, with 13 bases between. The CDR3 loop reads CASTLGRTSYEQYF. Here the CDR3 DNA reads TGTGCCAGCACCTTGGGGCGGACCTCCTACGAGCAGTACTTC.

V and J are TRBV18 and TRBJ2-7, with a tentative D call TRBD1 (6 bases). CDR1 is KGHSH and CDR2 is LQKENI in the germline V gene. V dropped 2 bases and J dropped 5 bases, with 16 bases sitting between them. The CDR3 totals 15 residues. CDR3 nucleotides: TGTGCCAGCTCACCAGGAACAGGGCGGAACGACGAGCAGTACTTC. It is translated as CASSPGTGRNDEQYF.

J is TRBJ2-7 and V is TRBV28; 8 nucleotides align to TRBD1. Germline-derived CDR1 and CDR2 are MDHEN and SYDVKM. The trim removed 2 bases at V and 4 bases at J, leaving 4 bases unmatched. The CDR3 is 14 amino acids. CDR3 bases: TGTGCCAGCAGTTTAACAGGGGGTCGGTACGAGCAGTACTTC. It encodes CASSLTGGRYEQYF.

The chain joins TRBV15 to TRBJ1-5; D is uncertain. V was pared by 0 bases and J by 0 bases, with 6 bases between. The germline CDR1 and CDR2 sequences are LNHNV and YYDKDF (reference sequence). CDR3 length: 15 residues. The CDR3 DNA is TGTGCCACCAGCAGAGATGTCGGTAGCAATCAGCCCCAGCATTTT. Its translation: CATSRDVGSNQPQHF.

The rearrangement uses TRBV30 and TRBJ1-3; D perhaps matches TRBD1 (6 bases). CDR3 length equals 14 residues. Germline V gene data show CDR1 as GTSNPN and CDR2 as SVGIG (reference sequence). V was clipped by 8 bases and J by 0 bases, with 14 bases between them. CDR3 region: CAGRQEFSGNTIYF. The DNA of the CDR3 is TGTGCCGGGCGACAGGAGTTCTCTGGAAACACCATATATTTT.

The chain links TRBV7-9 to TRBJ1-1, with 10 bases matching TRBD1. The junction had 1 base not matched to a gene; V was cut back by 8 bases and J by 1 base. The CDR3 runs 13 residues. In germline, CDR1 is SEHNR, CDR2 FQNEAQ (reference sequence). The CDR3 loop is CASGDRGNTEAFF. The CDR3 bases are TGTGCCAGCGGGGACAGGGGGAACACTGAAGCTTTCTTT.

The chain couples TRBV25-1 to TRBJ2-4; TRBD1 matches 8 bases. Germline V CDR1 and CDR2: MGHDK, SYGVNS. The CDR3 has 15 residues. The V segment lost 6 bases and the J segment 5 bases; nucleotides outside the gene matches: 9. The CDR3 is CASSPDRDIENIQYF. CDR3 bases: TGTGCCAGCAGCCCGGACAGGGACATCGAAAACATTCAGTACTTC.

The rearrangement links TRBV29-1 to TRBJ2-1; D may be TRBD2 (6 bases). The CDR3 spans 16 residues. Between the trimmed V and J ends, which lost 4 bases and 0 bases, there was a span of 16 bases. In germline, CDR1 is SQVTM, CDR2 ANQGSEA. CDR3 amino acids: CSVVTSLQSSYNEQFF. The CDR3 DNA reads TGCAGCGTTGTTACTAGCCTACAGAGCTCCTACAATGAGCAGTTCTTC.

V usage is TRBV27 and J usage is TRBJ1-2, with TRBD1 identical over 9 bases. CDR1 and CDR2 from the germline V gene are MNHEY and SMNVEV (reference sequence). The V segment lost 5 bases and the J segment 11 bases; nucleotides outside the gene matches: 15. The CDR3 sequence is 15 residues long. The CDR3 region has the DNA TGTGCCAGCAGTCCCTCCCGGGACAGGGCGAGGATTTACACCTTC. It encodes CASSPSRDRARIYTF.